The 24 T cell receptor beta chains below were found in one sample sequenced in a study of blood T cells in healthy people across ages. The use of a sample-barcoded 5' primer and a J-beta primer mix characterized a second PCR of roughly 6 to 11 cycles. Each CDR3 protein is one row after TCRdb ran MiXCR on the 5' RACE reads. Of 1.5 million to 2 million distinct CDR3 sequences listed, more than 35% are singletons. Sequenced sample: blood. All receptors derive from a human donor in good health.

This clonotype was detected only once. The chain joins TRBV4-1 to TRBJ2-7; D is perhaps TRBD2 (5 bases). This CDR3 region has 15 residues. Germline V lookup: CDR1 MGHRA, CDR2 YSYEKL. The V and J ends lost 3 bases and 0 bases respectively, with 12 bases between them. Here the CDR3 reads CASSQSGIFSYEQYF. CDR3 in DNA: TGCGCCAGCAGCCAGTCCGGGATCTTCTCCTACGAGCAGTACTTC.

This clonotype was counted between two and nine times. The genes are TRBV4-3 and TRBJ2-7, with 12 nucleotides matching TRBD2. Looked up from germline, CDR1 is LGHNA and CDR2 is YSLEER. This CDR3 spans 16 amino acids. V lost 0 bases, J lost 7 bases, and 7 bases stayed unmatched. CDR3 bases: TGCGCCAGCAGCCAAGATGCTCTAGCGGGGGGGCTAGAGCAGTACTTC. Translated: CASSQDALAGGLEQYF.

As concerns this clonotype: Mismatch with germline at one junction end may stem from a read error. The J gene is TRBJ2-6, the V gene TRBV5-1; no clear D. Germline V gene lookup returns CDR1 SGHRS and CDR2 YFSETQ. This CDR3 contains 14 residues. The CDR3, as DNA: TGCACCAGCAGCCCCGAAGGCGGGGCCAACGTCCTGACTTTC. Translating it yields CTSSPEGGANVLTF.

With respect to this clonotype: One junction end disagrees with the germline gene, perhaps due to a read error. CDR3 DNA: TGTGCCTGCAGCGTAGGGGGCGGAGGAGAAGAGACCCAGTACTTC. Its translation: CACSVGGGGEETQYF. The chain recombines TRBV9 with TRBJ2-5; TRBD1 matches at 7 bases. CDR3 length equals 15 residues. Germline V CDR1 and CDR2: SGDLS, YYNGEE.

This clonotype was found a few times. The chain carries TRBV7-3 and TRBJ2-6; D not certain. V was trimmed by 0 bases and J by 1 base, leaving 10 bases between them. The CDR3 runs to 17 residues. The germline CDR1 and CDR2 sequences are SGHTA and FQGTGA. The DNA of the CDR3 is TGTGCCAGCAGCTTAACTGAAGGGTTGTCTGGGGCCAACGTCCTGACTTTC. Amino acid sequence: CASSLTEGLSGANVLTF.

This chain links TRBV7-2 with TRBJ2-1, with D possibly being TRBD1 (5 bases). The CDR3 loop spans 14 amino acids. V lost 2 bases to trimming and J lost 4 bases, with 9 bases between them. Germline V gene sequence: CDR1 SGHTA, CDR2 FQGNSA. This CDR3 is CASSLIQEYNEQFF. DNA for the CDR3: TGTGCCAGCAGCTTAATACAGGAATACAATGAGCAGTTCTTC.

This clonotype was seen only a few times. V usage is TRBV20-1 and J usage is TRBJ2-7; D possibly matches TRBD1 or TRBD2 (5 bases each). CDR1 is DFQATT, CDR2 SNEGSKA, per germline (reference sequence). The CDR3 covers 13 residues. The DNA of the CDR3 is TGCAGCGCGAGGGGTACGGTCTGGGACGAGCAGTACTTC. Translating it yields CSARGTVWDEQYF.

This clonotype came up many times. This sequence joins TRBV29-1 and TRBJ2-1; 7 bases fit TRBD1. CDR1 and CDR2 from the germline V gene are SQVTM and ANQGSEA. The CDR3 spans 13 residues. The V and J ends lost 0 bases and 10 bases, in that order; junction bases with no gene match: 6. This CDR3 is CSVEDANRGEQFF. The CDR3 bases are TGCAGCGTTGAAGATGCAAACAGGGGCGAGCAGTTCTTC.

In its sample, this clonotype was seen a few times. V and J are TRBV3-1 and TRBJ1-2; weak D call: TRBD1 (6 bases). CDR3 size: 13 residues. Trimming took 6 bases from V and 5 from J, leaving 13 bases between them. The germline CDR1 and CDR2 sequences are LGHDT and YNNKEL (reference sequence). The CDR3 spells CASRGDTRYGYTF. For the CDR3, the DNA is TGTGCCAGCAGGGGGGACACCCGATATGGCTACACCTTC. The full variable domain, in which reference TRBV3-1 and TRBJ1-2 provide the parts outside the CDR3, is DTAVSQTPKYLVTQMGNDKSIKCEQNLGHDTMYWYKQDSKKFLKIMFSYNNKELIINETVPNRFSPKSPDKAHLNLHINSLELGDSAVYFCASRGDTRYGYTFGSGTRLTVV.

Points on this clonotype: A read error may produce the germline difference seen at one junction end. This chain connects TRBV9 to TRBJ2-7; tentatively, D is TRBD1 or TRBD2 (5 bases each). The CDR3 is 16 amino acids. The germline gives CDR1 SGDLS, CDR2 YYNGEE. The CDR3 region is CASSVGGDRTSCEQYF. DNA of the CDR3: TGTGCCAGCAGCGTAGGTGGGGACCGCACCTCCTGCGAGCAGTACTTC. The variable domain in full, with the rest retrieved from reference TRBV9 and TRBJ2-7, is DSGVTQTPKHLITATGQRVTLRCSPRSGDLSVYWYQQSLDQGLQFLIQYYNGEERAKGNILERFSAQQFPDLHSELNLSSLELGDSALYFCASSVGGDRTSCEQYFGPGTRLTVT.

Here the CDR3 DNA reads TGCAGTGCTAGTATCGCAGGGAGGACTGAAGCTTTCTTT. This encodes CSASIAGRTEAFF. The V gene is TRBV20-1, the J gene TRBJ1-1; D is perhaps TRBD1 (5 bases). The germline V and J ends were trimmed by 3 bases and 5 bases, with 13 bases remaining between them. Germline V gene lookup returns CDR1 DFQATT and CDR2 SNEGSKA (reference sequence). This CDR3 is built from 13 residues.

As to this clonotype: One junction end disagrees with the germline gene, perhaps due to a read error. This chain joins TRBV5-1 and TRBJ1-2; D is ambiguous. CDR3 size: 14 residues. Germline V gene sequence: CDR1 SGHRS, CDR2 YFSETQ. CDR3 bases: TGCGCCAGCAGCCCCGGTACAGCAATAGGTGGCCACACCTTC. This sequence encodes CASSPGTAIGGHTF.

The chain combines TRBV20-1 with TRBJ2-7; D perhaps matches TRBD2 (6 bases). V was clipped by 6 bases and J by 1 base, with 16 bases between them. From germline, CDR1 is DFQATT and CDR2 SNEGSKA (reference sequence). This CDR3 spans 14 amino acids. The CDR3 spells CSAAKGEASYEQYF. CDR3 nucleotide sequence: TGCAGTGCGGCCAAAGGGGAGGCTTCCTACGAGCAGTACTTC.

This clonotype was detected a few times. The chain joins TRBV12-3 or TRBV12-4 to TRBJ2-3; no reliable D call. The CDR3 extends over 14 amino acids. Trimming took off 5 bases at V and 2 bases at J, with 11 bases between the two ends. This CDR3 is CASSPGSTTDTQYF. The DNA for the CDR3 is TGTGCCAGCAGTCCTGGGTCTACCACAGATACGCAGTATTTT.

V usage is TRBV6-6 and J usage is TRBJ1-5; 9 nucleotides line up with TRBD1. CDR1 is MNHNY, CDR2 SVGAGI, per germline (reference sequence). The CDR3 has 15 amino acids. The trim removed 5 bases at V and 5 bases at J, leaving 7 bases unmatched. CDR3 nucleotides: TGTGCCAGCAGTAGTCGACAGGGGGGGGATCAGCCCCAGCATTTT. This sequence encodes CASSSRQGGDQPQHF.

This chain uses TRBV4-3 with TRBJ2-4; unclear D gene. This CDR3 has 16 residues. The ends were cut back, 0 bases at V and 4 bases at J, with 13 bases in the middle. CDR1 is LGHNA, CDR2 YSLEER, per germline. The CDR3 DNA follows: TGCGCCAGCAGCCAAGATCCTCTTAACCGAAAAAACATTCAGTACTTC. Its protein is CASSQDPLNRKNIQYF.

This clonotype was detected a few times. The chain couples TRBV29-1 to TRBJ2-2; possibly TRBD1 for D (6 bases). Germline CDR1 and CDR2: SQVTM and ANQGSEA. The V end was cut by 8 bases, the J end by 3 bases, with 16 bases between. This CDR3 contains 14 residues. The DNA for the CDR3 is TGCAGCACGCGACAAGGGGGAGACACCGGGGAGCTGTTTTTT. This translates into CSTRQGGDTGELFF.

This clonotype has a handful of counts. V and J are TRBV5-1 and TRBJ2-1; D may correspond to TRBD1 or TRBD2 (5 bases each). The germline gives CDR1 SGHRS, CDR2 YFSETQ. The V end was cut by 1 base, the J end by 9 bases, with 20 bases between. The CDR3 covers 16 residues. In DNA form, the CDR3 reads TGCGCCAGCAGCTTGCGCCGGGGCCCAAATCCGACTGAGCAGTTCTTC. Its protein product is CASSLRRGPNPTEQFF.

This clonotype has just one count. It may be a read error: a sequence one base away is much more abundant. The rearrangement links TRBV7-2 to TRBJ2-6; D remains unclear. Per germline, CDR1 SGHTA and CDR2 FQGNSA. The germline V and J ends were trimmed by 3 bases and 2 bases, with 8 bases remaining between them. CDR3 length: 15 amino acids. The CDR3 DNA reads as TGTGCCAGCAGCTTCTCGGACCCTGGGGCCAACGTCCTGACTTTC. Translation gives CASSFSDPGANVLTF.

This clonotype was found a few times. The chain is built from TRBV12-3 or TRBV12-4 and TRBJ2-1; 9 bases are a match to TRBD1. The CDR3 totals 16 residues. The V segment lost 5 bases and the J segment 4 bases; nucleotides outside the gene matches: 9. The CDR3 nucleotides read TGTGCCAGCAGTGCCCCCGGGACAGGGAGGTACAATGAGCAGTTCTTC. Protein: CASSAPGTGRYNEQFF.

CDR3 sequence: CASTQDEEGGYTF. CDR3 bases: TGTGCCAGCACTCAGGACGAGGAAGGCGGCTACACCTTC. The V gene is TRBV2, the J gene TRBJ1-2; D is unresolved. Trimming cost V 7 bases and J 8 bases, with 17 bases left between them. Germline values: CDR1 SNHLY, CDR2 FYNNEI. This CDR3 is built from 13 residues.

The genes are TRBV7-2 and TRBJ2-3, with TRBD1 matching over 10 bases. The germline gives CDR1 SGHTA, CDR2 FQGNSA. V dropped 1 base and J dropped 2; count of bases not matched to a gene: 6. The CDR3 is 17 residues long. In DNA form, the CDR3 reads TGTGCCAGCAGCTTAGTAGGGACAGGGGATTTCACAGATACGCAGTATTTT. Translation: CASSLVGTGDFTDTQYF.

The chain employs TRBV20-1 and TRBJ1-6, with 7 positions matching TRBD1. Germline values: CDR1 DFQATT, CDR2 SNEGSKA (reference sequence). Unmatched junction bases numbered 10, after V lost 3 bases and J lost 11 bases. The CDR3 consists of 14 residues. The CDR3 is CSASWGMGQTPLHF. The CDR3 DNA follows: TGCAGTGCTAGTTGGGGGATGGGACAGACACCCCTCCACTTT.

CDR3 sequence: CSVVSTADTQYF. As DNA, the CDR3 is TGCAGCGTTGTTAGCACGGCCGATACGCAGTATTTT. The chain joins TRBV29-1 to TRBJ2-3, with D uncertain. The CDR3 runs to 12 residues. The V end was cut by 4 bases, the J end by 6 bases, with 11 bases between. The germline V gene encodes CDR1 SQVTM and CDR2 ANQGSEA.